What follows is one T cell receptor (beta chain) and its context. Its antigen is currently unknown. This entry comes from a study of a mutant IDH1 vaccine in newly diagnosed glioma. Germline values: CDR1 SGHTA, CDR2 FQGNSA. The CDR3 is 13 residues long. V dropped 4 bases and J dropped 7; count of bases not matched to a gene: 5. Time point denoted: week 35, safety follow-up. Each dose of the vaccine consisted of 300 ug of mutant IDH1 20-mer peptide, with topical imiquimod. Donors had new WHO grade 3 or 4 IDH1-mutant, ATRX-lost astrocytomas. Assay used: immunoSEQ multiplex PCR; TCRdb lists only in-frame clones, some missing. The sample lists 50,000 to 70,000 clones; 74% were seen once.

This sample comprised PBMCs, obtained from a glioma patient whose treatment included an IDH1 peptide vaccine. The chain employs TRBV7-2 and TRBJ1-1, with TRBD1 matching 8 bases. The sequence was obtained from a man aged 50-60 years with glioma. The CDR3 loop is CASSSDRANEAFF. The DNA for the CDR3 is TGTGCCAGCAGCTCGGACAGGGCGAATGAAGCTTTCTTT. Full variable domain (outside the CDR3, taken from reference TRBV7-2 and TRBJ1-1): GAGVSQSPSNKVTEKGKDVELRCDPISGHTALYWYRQSLGQGLEFLIYFQGNSAPDKSGLPSDRFSAERTGGSVSTLTIQRTQQEDSAVYLCASSSDRANEAFFGQGTRLTVV.